The 13 T cell receptor beta chains reported below all come from one sample, sequenced in a study of monozygotic twins with inflammatory bowel disease. No DNA is given; TCRdb re-called the 5' RACE reads and lists each CDR3 protein once. The sample table sets out 150,000 to 200,000 distinct CDR3 sequences. The source material was blood. Receptor source: a human donor with ulcerative colitis or Crohn's disease, or a healthy co-twin of an affected twin (not recorded which).

The chain links TRBV3-1 to TRBJ2-1; the TRBD1 assignment by TCRdb is unverifiable without DNA. CDR1 LGHDT and CDR2 YNNKEL come from the germline V gene (reference sequence). This CDR3 contains 15 residues. The CDR3 region is CASSQTQTGGNEQFF.

The V and J genes are TRBV9 and TRBJ2-7. This CDR3 contains 16 residues. Germline V gene lookup returns CDR1 SGDLS and CDR2 YYNGEE. The CDR3 is CASSVDIVDDSYEQYF.

V gene TRBV5-1 combines with J gene TRBJ2-5; TCRdb proposes TRBD1, but this gene call is untestable without DNA. This CDR3 has 13 amino acids. Germline values: CDR1 SGHRS, CDR2 YFSETQ. CDR3 in amino acids: CASSDDSTETQYF.

This chain connects TRBV28 to TRBJ2-4; no DNA is available, so the TRBD1 call from TCRdb remains unchecked. CDR3 length: 14 amino acids. Germline V gene sequence: CDR1 MDHEN, CDR2 SYDVKM. The CDR3 loop is CASSPTGVRNIQYF.

V is TRBV19 and J is TRBJ1-1; the TRBD1 assignment by TCRdb is unverifiable without DNA. Germline V lookup: CDR1 LNHDA, CDR2 SQIVND (reference sequence). The CDR3 is made up of 17 amino acids. The CDR3 region is CASSIVGGQALNTEAFF.

The rearrangement links TRBV20-1 to TRBJ2-1; the D call from TCRdb, TRBD2, cannot be confirmed without DNA. Looked up from germline, CDR1 is DFQATT and CDR2 is SNEGSKA (reference sequence). The CDR3 has 14 residues. CDR3 region: CSAPRLAGGGEQFF.

The chain has TRBV29-1 and TRBJ1-1; the D call of TRBD1 rests on TCRdb alone, since no DNA is present to check it. Per the germline V gene, CDR1 is SQVTM and CDR2 is ANQGSEA. The length of the CDR3 is 13 residues. The CDR3 is CSAGDVLNTEAFF.

The gene calls are TRBV4-1 and TRBJ2-3; TCRdb picks TRBD2, but there is no DNA to check that call. Germline V gene sequence: CDR1 MGHRA, CDR2 YSYEKL. The CDR3 covers 18 residues. CDR3 protein: CASSHAGKGTSGTDTQYF.

The rearrangement uses TRBV27 and TRBJ2-2. The CDR3 runs to 15 residues. Germline V gene data show CDR1 as MNHEY and CDR2 as SMNVEV (reference sequence). The CDR3 sequence: CASSRTQRNTGELFF.

J is TRBJ2-5 and V is TRBV5-1; with no DNA, the TCRdb D assignment of TRBD1 cannot be verified. CDR1 is SGHRS and CDR2 is YFSETQ in the germline V gene. The CDR3 runs 16 residues. CDR3 sequence reads: CASSLDRQGGEETQYF.

The J gene is TRBJ2-5, the V gene TRBV24-1; TCRdb's D gene call, TRBD1, goes unchecked for lack of DNA. CDR3 length: 14 residues. From germline, CDR1 is KGHDR and CDR2 SFDVKD. The CDR3 region is CATSARDRGETQYF.

This chain uses TRBV4-3 with TRBJ2-7. In germline, CDR1 is LGHNA, CDR2 YSLEER. The CDR3 extends over 16 amino acids. This CDR3 is CASSQVRTATSYEQYF.

V and J are TRBV30 and TRBJ2-2; as DNA is missing, the TRBD1 call by TCRdb cannot be tested. The length of the CDR3 is 12 residues. Germline assignment: CDR1 GTSNPN and CDR2 SVGIG (reference sequence). CDR3 amino acids: CAWSRQGGELFF.